The 32 T cell receptor beta chains presented below share a single source sample, sequenced in a study of tumor and adjacent non-tumor tissue in lung cancer. TCRbeta libraries were built with three rounds of nested PCR, modified from ARM-PCR. TCRdb re-analysed the multiplex PCR reads in MiXCR, keeping a single row per CDR3 protein. This sample carries 65,000 to 75,000 distinct CDR3 sequences, less than 80% of them seen once, and the ten largest clones take roughly 28%. No cell sorting was done before RNA was extracted from the tissue. The source material was lung tumor tissue. All receptors derive from a man in his 60s with non-small cell lung cancer.

In this sample, this clonotype turned up many times. The gene calls are TRBV6-8 and TRBJ1-5; D gene ambiguous. V was cut by 2 bases and J by 5 bases, with 4 bases left in between. Looked up from germline, CDR1 is MNHGY and CDR2 is SAAAGT. This CDR3 has 12 residues. CDR3 DNA: TGTGCCAGCAGTTACAGGGATCAGCCCCAGCATTTT. Translating gives CASSYRDQPQHF.

There are many counts of this clonotype. V gene TRBV20-1 combines with J gene TRBJ2-3; 7 nucleotides align to TRBD2. The CDR3 has 15 amino acids. Germline CDR1 DFQATT, CDR2 SNEGSKA (reference sequence). Losses at the gene ends were 5 bases for V and 0 bases for J; bases not matched to a gene: 8. The CDR3 region has the DNA TGCAGTGCTTCCCTCTCAGCGGGAAGCACAGATACGCAGTATTTT. It encodes CSASLSAGSTDTQYF.

Note on this clonotype: The conserved closing phenylalanine or tryptophan is absent in this CDR3, likely reflecting a read error. The chain combines TRBV6-1 with TRBJ1-1; D uncertain. Germline V gives CDR1 MNHNS, CDR2 SASEGT. The V gene lost 6 bases and the J gene lost 1 base, with 12 bases spanning the gap. This CDR3 is 14 amino acids long. The CDR3 bases are TGTGCCAGCAGACCCGGGAGAGGGAACACTGAAGCTTTCATT. As protein: CASRPGRGNTEAFI.

Turning to this clonotype: Since no conserved phenylalanine or tryptophan closes the CDR3, a read error is the likely cause. This chain links TRBV11-2 with TRBJ1-1, with D possibly TRBD1 on 5 matching bases. Germline V gene lookup returns CDR1 SGHAT and CDR2 FQNNGV. Trimming cost V 1 base and J 10 bases, with 13 bases left between them. CDR3 length: 13 amino acids. CDR3 nucleotide sequence: TGTGCCAGCAGCTTAGCAGGGAGTAATGGAGCTTTCTTA. As protein: CASSLAGSNGAFL.

Of note for this clonotype: A read error may be the cause here, since a much bigger clone is one base away. The V and J genes are TRBV7-9 and TRBJ2-1; a possible D gene is TRBD1 (6 bases). This CDR3 comprises 13 residues. Germline V CDR1 and CDR2: SEHNR, FQNEAQ (reference sequence). DNA of the CDR3: TGTGCCAGCAGCTCAGGGCAGGGGAATGAGCAGTTATTC. This encodes CASSSGQGNEQLF.

With regard to this clonotype: One end of the junction does not line up with germline, which may come from a read error. CDR3 sequence (DNA): TGCAGCCTTGAAGATGAGATGGGAGAGACCCAGTATTTC. Translating it yields CSLEDEMGETQYF. The V call is TRBV29-1, the J call TRBJ2-5; TRBD2 might be the D (5 bases). Germline assignment: CDR1 SQVTM and CDR2 ANQGSEA. CDR3 size: 13 residues.

The sample holds a few counts of this clonotype. The V and J genes are TRBV7-8 and TRBJ1-3; D is unresolved. CDR1 SGHVS and CDR2 FQNEAQ come from the germline V gene. V was clipped by 0 bases and J by 0 bases, with 6 bases between them. The CDR3 is 15 amino acids. The CDR3 DNA sequence: TGTGCCAGCAGCTTAGCGCGGGGCTCTGGAAACACCATATATTTT. It codes for CASSLARGSGNTIYF.

With regard to this clonotype: The CDR3 end shows no conserved phenylalanine or tryptophan, and so a read error is likely. The gene calls are TRBV6-2 or TRBV6-3 and TRBJ2-5; D possibly corresponds to TRBD2 (6 bases). CDR1 MNHEY and CDR2 SVGEGT come from the germline V gene. The CDR3 contains 13 residues. Between the trimmed V and J ends, which lost 7 bases and 11 bases, there was a span of 20 bases. CDR3 nucleotides: TGTGCCAGCACCTCACCGCGGGGAGAGAGGCAGTACTTA. Its protein is CASTSPRGERQYL.

The chain couples TRBV20-1 to TRBJ1-4; 9 bases fit TRBD1. Germline CDR1 DFQATT, CDR2 SNEGSKA (reference sequence). The CDR3 length is 14 residues. CDR3 sequence (DNA): TGCTGTACTAGACTCCGGGACAGGGTTGAAAAACTGTTTTTT. This codes for CCTRLRDRVEKLFF.

CDR3 nucleotide sequence: TGTGCCAGCAGCTTAGGAGGGGAGGGCACTGTAACTTTCTTT. This sequence encodes CASSLGGEGTVTFF. The V and J genes are TRBV11-3 and TRBJ1-1, with D possibly being TRBD1 (5 bases). V was clipped by 1 base and J by 12 bases, with 18 bases between them. Germline loops: CDR1 SGHNT, CDR2 YENEEA. The CDR3 has 14 residues.

Points on this clonotype: Lacking the conserved final phenylalanine or tryptophan, this CDR3 likely reflects a read error. The chain uses TRBV5-1 and TRBJ1-4; no clear D gene. The germline gives CDR1 SGHRS, CDR2 YFSETQ. The CDR3 sequence is 15 residues long. The V end lost 2 bases, the J end lost 7 bases, and 15 bases lay between the germline ends. This CDR3 reads CASSFEGITGEKLFY. CDR3 DNA sequence: TGCGCCAGCAGCTTCGAAGGGATTACCGGTGAAAAACTGTTTTAT.

Remarks on this clonotype: Sequence at one end of the junction differs from germline and may be a read error. The chain couples TRBV5-4 to TRBJ2-3, with D tentatively TRBD2 (6 bases). Germline V gives CDR1 SGHNT, CDR2 YYREEE (reference sequence). This CDR3 has 14 residues. The CDR3 DNA reads TGTGCCAGCAACCCCGGCGGGGAATCAGATACGCAATATTTT. This sequence encodes CASNPGGESDTQYF.

To note about this clonotype: Without the conserved terminal phenylalanine or tryptophan, this CDR3 likely stems from a read error. The rearrangement uses TRBV6-5 and TRBJ2-5; unclear D gene. Germline CDR1 and CDR2: MNHEY and SVGAGI. This CDR3 has 11 amino acids. The ends were cut back, 6 bases at V and 7 bases at J, with 9 bases in the middle. DNA for the CDR3: TGTGCCAGCAGAGACACGTTGACCCAGTACCTC. Protein: CASRDTLTQYL.

To note about this clonotype: A much larger clone is a single base away; this may be a read error. The V and J genes are TRBV15 and TRBJ2-7; D is unresolved. Germline loops: CDR1 LNHNV, CDR2 YYDKDF (reference sequence). V was cut by 6 bases and J by 3 bases, with 12 bases left in between. The CDR3 has 13 residues. Here the CDR3 DNA reads TGTGCCACCAGTCATACATGGGGCTACGAGCAGTACTTC. Amino acid sequence: CATSHTWGYEQYF.

On this clonotype: At one of its ends the junction is not consistent with the germline gene, which may arise from a read error. The J gene is TRBJ2-5, the V gene TRBV28; 9 bases fit TRBD2. CDR3 length: 13 residues. Germline V lookup: CDR1 MDHEN, CDR2 SYDVKM. CDR3 region: CASSLGTSGLQNF. CDR3 sequence (DNA): TGTGCCAGCAGTTTAGGAACTAGCGGGTTACAGAACTTC.

Judged by abundance, this clonotype is medium-sized (0.01 to 0.1%). The chain couples TRBV29-1 to TRBJ2-3, with a weak D call TRBD1 (5 bases). CDR1 is SQVTM and CDR2 is ANQGSEA in the germline V gene. V was shortened by 0 bases and J by 2 bases, with 12 bases between the two germline ends. This CDR3 is built from 15 residues. CDR3 in amino acids: CSVEEQGHPTDTQYF. CDR3 DNA: TGCAGCGTTGAAGAACAAGGACATCCCACAGATACGCAGTATTTT.

V gene TRBV6-5 combines with J gene TRBJ2-5; D gene uncertain. The V end lost 9 bases, the J end lost 5 bases, and 16 bases lay between the germline ends. CDR3 length: 13 residues. The germline V gene encodes CDR1 MNHEY and CDR2 SVGAGI. The CDR3 coding sequence is TGTGCCAGGAGGCCATTGCTTGGCGAGACCCAGTACTTC. Amino acids: CARRPLLGETQYF.

As regards this clonotype: A much larger clone lies a single base off, so this may be a read error. The chain combines TRBV11-2 with TRBJ2-2; D not certain. The CDR3 is made up of 14 amino acids. The germline CDR1 and CDR2 sequences are SGHAT and FQNNGV. The CDR3 DNA sequence: TGTGCCAGCGGCTTAAGTATAAACACCGGGGAGCTGTTTTTT. It translates to CASGLSINTGELFF. The whole variable domain, filled in from reference TRBV11-2 and TRBJ2-2, reads EAGVAQSPRYKIIEKRQSVAFWCNPISGHATLYWYQQILGQGPKLLIQFQNNGVVDDSQLPKDRFSAERLKGVDSTLKIQPAKLEDSAVYLCASGLSINTGELFFGEGSRLTVL.

The rearrangement uses TRBV29-1 and TRBJ2-6; maybe TRBD2 (5 bases). The CDR3 runs to 15 residues. Deletions cut 6 bases from V and 7 bases from J, with 19 bases between. Germline assignment: CDR1 SQVTM and CDR2 ANQGSEA. This chain's CDR3 is CSVRVFSSGANVLTF. As DNA, the CDR3 is TGCAGCGTGAGGGTCTTTAGTTCGGGCGCCAACGTCCTGACTTTC.

In its sample, this clonotype was seen many times. This chain connects TRBV28 to TRBJ2-5, with 9 bases aligning to TRBD1. Losses at the gene ends were 8 bases for V and 3 bases for J; bases not matched to a gene: 7. In germline, CDR1 is MDHEN, CDR2 SYDVKM. This CDR3 is built from 14 residues. In DNA form, the CDR3 reads TGTGCCAGCGGCGGCCGGACAGGGGAAGAGACCCAGTACTTC. Translation: CASGGRTGEETQYF.

Turning to this clonotype: The junction does not match germline at one end; this may be a read error. The J gene is TRBJ1-1, the V gene TRBV6-5, with D uncertain. The germline V gene has CDR1 MNHEY and CDR2 SVGAGI. The CDR3 contains 14 residues. Written as DNA, the CDR3 is TGTGCCAGCAGACGAGGAGAAATAAACACTGAAGCTATCTTT. The encoded protein is CASRRGEINTEAIF.

A note on this clonotype: The CDR3 does not end in the conserved phenylalanine or tryptophan, so this is likely a read error. The V and J genes are TRBV20-1 and TRBJ1-2, with D perhaps TRBD1 (6 bases). The germline gives CDR1 DFQATT, CDR2 SNEGSKA (reference sequence). This CDR3 has 13 amino acids. V gave up 4 bases and J gave up 0 bases, with 9 bases separating them. The CDR3 reads CSAKTGTNYGYTI. CDR3 nucleotide sequence: TGCAGTGCTAAAACAGGGACTAACTATGGCTACACCATC.

As concerns this clonotype: A much larger clone lies one base from this, so it may be a read error. The chain links TRBV11-2 to TRBJ1-4, with D uncertain. CDR1 is SGHAT, CDR2 FQNNGV, per germline. The length of the CDR3 is 12 residues. CDR3 residues: CASSLENRKQFF. CDR3 coding DNA: TGTGCCAGCAGCTTAGAGAATCGAAAACAGTTTTTT.

The gene calls are TRBV29-1 and TRBJ1-2; D gene ambiguous. There are 13 residues in the CDR3. Germline V gives CDR1 SQVTM, CDR2 ANQGSEA. V lost 4 bases and J 4 bases, leaving 13 bases between the germline ends. The CDR3 sequence is CSVVLWDSYGYTF. The CDR3 nucleotides read TGCAGCGTTGTCCTCTGGGATTCCTATGGCTACACCTTC.

This clonotype was seen a few times. The V gene is TRBV7-9, the J gene TRBJ2-4, with TRBD2 matching over 9 bases. V dropped 7 bases and J dropped 8; count of bases not matched to a gene: 12. This CDR3 is 15 amino acids long. Per the germline V gene, CDR1 is SEHNR and CDR2 is FQNEAQ (reference sequence). CDR3: CASNSGTSRWDIQYF. The DNA of the CDR3 is TGTGCCAGCAATTCCGGGACTAGCCGCTGGGACATTCAGTACTTC.

CDR3 region: CVCRSGLITGELFF. The CDR3 nucleotides read TGTGTCTGCCGTAGCGGGTTGATCACCGGGGAGCTGTTTTTT. This chain links TRBV6-2 or TRBV6-3 with TRBJ2-2; TRBD2 agrees at 7 bases. The V gene's germline CDR1 is MNHEY and CDR2 SVGEGT. This CDR3 region has 14 residues.

There are a few counts of this clonotype. This chain connects TRBV5-1 to TRBJ2-2, with unresolved D. CDR3 length equals 11 residues. CDR1 is SGHRS and CDR2 is YFSETQ in the germline V gene. V lost 5 bases and J 8 bases, leaving 7 bases between the germline ends. The chain's CDR3 is CASRAGGELFF. The DNA of the CDR3 is TGCGCCAGCAGAGCCGGAGGGGAGCTGTTTTTT. The complete variable domain, with remaining parts taken from reference TRBV5-1 and TRBJ2-2, reads KAGVTQTPRYLIKTRGQQVTLSCSPISGHRSVSWYQQTPGQGLQFLFEYFSETQRNKGNFPGRFSGRQFSNSRSEMNVSTLELGDSALYLCASRAGGELFFGEGSRLTVL.

A note on this clonotype: Mismatch with germline at one junction end may stem from a read error. The genes are TRBV24-1 and TRBJ2-3; D unclear. Germline CDR1 KGHDR, CDR2 SFDVKD. CDR3 length equals 12 residues. Written as DNA, the CDR3 is TGTGTCACCAGTGATGTTGCAGATACGCAGTATTTT. Residues: CVTSDVADTQYF.

The chain recombines TRBV11-2 with TRBJ2-1; D is perhaps TRBD1 or TRBD2 (5 bases each). Germline V gene lookup returns CDR1 SGHAT and CDR2 FQNNGV. The CDR3 sequence is 15 residues long. The CDR3 spells CISSLGNVRGDEQFF. The CDR3 DNA reads as TGTATCAGCAGCTTAGGAAACGTACGGGGCGATGAGCAGTTCTTC.

This clonotype was seen repeatedly, ten times or more. The V gene is TRBV6-1, the J gene TRBJ2-7; 10 nucleotides agree with TRBD2. Trimming removed 6 bases from V and 0 bases from J; junction bases left unmatched: 2. CDR3 length: 14 amino acids. CDR1 is MNHNS and CDR2 is SASEGT in the germline V gene. The CDR3 coding sequence is TGTGCCAGCAGGGGACTAGCGCGCTCCTACGAGCAGTACTTC. It specifies CASRGLARSYEQYF.

A word on this clonotype: Because it lacks the conserved phenylalanine or tryptophan at the end, this CDR3 is likely a read error. This rearrangement joins TRBV20-1 to TRBJ1-1, with D maybe TRBD1 (5 bases). Trimming left V 6 bases short and J 7 bases short, with 24 bases between. In germline, CDR1 is DFQATT, CDR2 SNEGSKA (reference sequence). The CDR3 extends over 15 amino acids. The chain's CDR3 is CSAPLRGSLDIEAFS. DNA of the CDR3: TGCAGTGCCCCCTTGCGGGGGTCTCTGGACATTGAAGCTTTCTCT.

This rearrangement joins TRBV5-6 to TRBJ2-1; D is unclear. The length of the CDR3 is 15 residues. CDR1 SGHDT and CDR2 YYEEEE come from the germline V gene. The chain's CDR3 is CACSFDTSGFNEQFF. The CDR3 nucleotides read TGTGCATGCAGCTTCGACACCTCTGGGTTCAATGAGCAGTTCTTC.